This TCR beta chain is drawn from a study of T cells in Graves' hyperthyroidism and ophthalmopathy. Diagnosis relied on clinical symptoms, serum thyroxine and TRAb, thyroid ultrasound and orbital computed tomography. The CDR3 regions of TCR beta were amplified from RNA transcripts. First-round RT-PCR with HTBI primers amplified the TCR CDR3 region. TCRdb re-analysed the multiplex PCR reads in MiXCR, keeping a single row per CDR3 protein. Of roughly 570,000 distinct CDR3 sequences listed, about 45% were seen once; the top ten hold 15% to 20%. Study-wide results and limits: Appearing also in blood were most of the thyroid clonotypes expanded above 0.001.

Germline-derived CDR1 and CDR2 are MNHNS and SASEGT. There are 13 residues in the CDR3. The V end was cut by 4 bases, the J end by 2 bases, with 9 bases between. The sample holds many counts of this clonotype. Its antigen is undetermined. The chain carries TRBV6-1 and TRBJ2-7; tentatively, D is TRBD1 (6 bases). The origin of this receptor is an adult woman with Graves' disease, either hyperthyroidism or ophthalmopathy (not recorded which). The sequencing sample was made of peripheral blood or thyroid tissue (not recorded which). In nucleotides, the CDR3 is TGTGCCAGCAGTGCGGACAGAACCTACGAGCAGTACTTC. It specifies CASSADRTYEQYF.